The rows below give T cell receptor beta chains drawn from one sample of a study of T cell repertoires in cytomegalovirus infection. TCRdb re-called the reads through MiXCR, storing one row per CDR3 protein. The table records around 740,000 distinct CDR3 sequences, 35% of them present only once. Sequenced: PBMCs. These receptors originate from a human donor in good health (CMV status not recorded). Some clones in this sample may be carry-over from other donors' samples. The CDR3 runs from the conserved cysteine through the conserved F or W. A D gene is named only where the DNA matches it firmly. Expanded clones get a size class; other rows say once, few or many, or leave the size out.

- | TRBJ1-4 | - | TRBV28 | TGTGCCAGCAGTTTATCGGGGAAGAAAAATGAAAAACTGTTTTTT | CASSLSGKKNEKLFF
- | TRBJ2-7 | - | TRBV20-1 | TGCAGTGCTACTGTAGGGGAGCCCTACGAGCAGTACTTC | CSATVGEPYEQYF
- | TRBJ1-1 | - | TRBV27 | TGTGCCAGCAGTCCTTACGGGACACGCACTGAAGCTTTCTTT | CASSPYGTRTEAFF
few | TRBJ1-1 | - | TRBV24-1 | TGTGCCACCAGTGAAGCAGGGAAGACTGAAGCTTTCTTT | CATSEAGKTEAFF
once | TRBJ1-6 | - | TRBV6-8 | TGTGCCAGCAGTTTAGGACCGCAGGGTGGCAATTCACCCCTCCACTTT | CASSLGPQGGNSPLHF
few | TRBJ2-4 | - | TRBV6-4 | TGTGCCAGCAGTGAAGACCCCCAGGGCAACATTCAGTACTTC | CASSEDPQGNIQYF
- | TRBJ1-5 | - | TRBV7-2 | TGTGCCAGCAGCTTAATCTCGTCCGGGGATCAGCCCCAGCATTTT | CASSLISSGDQPQHF
few | TRBJ1-2 | - | TRBV20-1 | TGCAGTGCCTCCCTCACGGACATAAATGGCTACACCTTC | CSASLTDINGYTF
- | TRBJ1-1 | - | TRBV5-6 | TGTGCCAGCAGCCCAAATTCCGGGACTGGGATAACAACTGAAGCTTTCTTT | CASSPNSGTGITTEAFF
- | TRBJ1-4 | TRBD1 | TRBV4-2 | TGTGCCAGCAGCCCGACAGGGGGAGGGGGGACAACTAATGAAAAACTGTTTTTT | CASSPTGGGGTTNEKLFF
many | TRBJ2-1 | - | TRBV19 | TGTGCCAGTTCGCAGGGAAGGGGCAATGAGCAGTTCTTC | CASSQGRGNEQFF
many | TRBJ1-5 | - | TRBV6-1 | TGTGCCAGCAGTGGTGGGGGAGGACGGAATCAGCCCCAGCATTTT | CASSGGGGRNQPQHF
- | TRBJ2-2 | TRBD1 | TRBV11-3 | TGTGCCAGCAGCACGTTGACAGGGGGAGGGACCGGGGAGCTGTTTTTT | CASSTLTGGGTGELFF
- | TRBJ2-3 | TRBD2 | TRBV11-1 | TGTGCCAGCAGCACTTGGACTAGCGGGATATCTACGGATACGCAGTATTTT | CASSTWTSGISTDTQYF
- | TRBJ2-3 | TRBD2 | TRBV4-2 | TGTGCCAGCAGCCAAGAGAAGGGACTAGCGGGTAGCACAGATACGCAGTATTTT | CASSQEKGLAGSTDTQYF
few | TRBJ2-7 | TRBD2 | TRBV27 | TGTGCCAGCAGTTTCCAACTAGCGGGAGGGGCCTACGAGCAGTACTTC | CASSFQLAGGAYEQYF
few | TRBJ2-3 | - | TRBV7-9 | TGTGCCAGCAGCTCTCGGGGGAACACAGATACGCAGTATTTT | CASSSRGNTDTQYF
many | TRBJ1-5 | - | TRBV28 | TGTGCCAGCAGTAATACGGACGGGAAAAATCAGCCCCAGCATTTT | CASSNTDGKNQPQHF
- | TRBJ1-3 | - | TRBV7-2 | TGTGCCAGCAGCCCCCAGGGAATTCTCTCTGGAAACACCATATATTTT | CASSPQGILSGNTIYF
- | TRBJ2-5 | TRBD2 | TRBV14 | TGTGCCAGCAGCAGTTTAGAGCGGGGTCGGAAAGAGACCCAGTACTTC | CASSSLERGRKETQYF
- | TRBJ2-3 | - | TRBV20-1 | TGCAGTGGCGGGGGCGGCACAGATACGCAGTATTTT | CSGGGGTDTQYF
many | TRBJ1-2 | - | TRBV6-6 | TGTGCCAGCAGTTACGGGGGGTATGGCTACACCTTC | CASSYGGYGYTF
- | TRBJ1-2 | - | TRBV27 | TGTGCCAGCAGTTTATACCAGGGGACGGGATATGGCTACACCTTC | CASSLYQGTGYGYTF
- | TRBJ2-3 | TRBD1 | TRBV4-1 | TGCGCCAGCATCCCTTGGACAGGGGCTAGCACAGATACGCAGTATTTT | CASIPWTGASTDTQYF
few | TRBJ2-1 | TRBD2 | TRBV28 | TGTGCCAGCATCCCAACTAGCGGGAGGCCGTTCTTC | CASIPTSGRPFF
- | TRBJ1-2 | - | TRBV20-1 | TGCAGTGCTGCTAAACCCCGGGGGGGAAGGATTGGCTACACCTTC | CSAAKPRGGRIGYTF
few | TRBJ2-1 | - | TRBV24-1 | TGTGCCACCAGTGATTTGAGGGAAGCCTCCAATGAGCAGTTCTTC | CATSDLREASNEQFF
few | TRBJ2-2 | TRBD1 | TRBV11-3 | TGTGCCAGCAGCTCCCGGGACAGGTCGAACACCGGGGAGCTGTTTTTT | CASSSRDRSNTGELFF
- | TRBJ2-7 | TRBD2 | TRBV4-2 | TGTGCCAGCAGTCAGGGACTAGCGGGAGTACAAGAGCAGTACTTC | CASSQGLAGVQEQYF
few | TRBJ1-5 | - | TRBV12-3/TRBV12-4 | TGTGCCAGCAGTTTTGGGCAGCACCGGGGCAATCAGCCCCAGCATTTT | CASSFGQHRGNQPQHF
once | TRBJ2-4 | - | TRBV6-5 | TGTGCCAGCAGCCCAAAGGACTCGACTTATAAAAACATTCAGTACTTC | CASSPKDSTYKNIQYF
- | TRBJ2-5 | - | TRBV4-1 | TGCGCCAGCAGCCAAGTACAGGGTCCAGAGACCCAGTACTTC | CASSQVQGPETQYF
few | TRBJ2-2 | TRBD2 | TRBV4-1 | TGCGCCAGCAGCCAAGGGTGGACTAGCGGGAGCACCGGGGAGCTGTTTTTT | CASSQGWTSGSTGELFF
- | TRBJ2-1 | TRBD2 | TRBV12-3/TRBV12-4 | TGTGCCAGCAGTTGGGGGGCTAGCGGGAGCTCTGAGCAGTTCTTC | CASSWGASGSSEQFF
- | TRBJ1-6 | - | TRBV6-5 | TGTGCCAGCAGTTACGGTCCGAATTCACCCCTCCACTTT | CASSYGPNSPLHF
few | TRBJ2-7 | TRBD1 | TRBV12-3/TRBV12-4 | TGTGCCAGCAGTTCATCGACAGGGTTGCAGTACTTC | CASSSSTGLQYF
- | TRBJ2-7 | - | TRBV6-1 | TGTGCCAGCAGTGAGGGCAGTGTCTACGAGCAGTACTTC | CASSEGSVYEQYF
- | TRBJ1-1 | - | TRBV4-1 | TGCGCCAGCAGCCAATTGACAGCGAACACTGAAGCTTTCTTT | CASSQLTANTEAFF
few | TRBJ1-2 | - | TRBV6-5 | TGTGCCAGCCGACCTCTGGGGTACTATGGCTACACCTTC | CASRPLGYYGYTF
once | TRBJ2-7 | TRBD2 | TRBV7-2 | TGTGCCAGCAGCTTATTCGTTAGCGGGAGGAAGCCCCCTCCCTACGAGCAGTACTTC | CASSLFVSGRKPPPYEQYF
- | TRBJ1-2 | - | TRBV30 | TGTGCCTGGGGCCCCCATAGCGGGGCTGGCTACACCTTC | CAWGPHSGAGYTF
- | TRBJ2-1 | - | TRBV19 | TGTGCCAGTAGTATAGATAACTTGATGGCGGACAAGGAGCAGTTCTTC | CASSIDNLMADKEQFF
- | TRBJ2-7 | - | TRBV2 | TGTGCCAGCGTATTCCAGGACGACTACGAGCAGTACTTC | CASVFQDDYEQYF
- | TRBJ2-7 | TRBD2 | TRBV19 | TGTGCCACCCGGGACTACTCCCGCCACGAGCAGTACTTC | CATRDYSRHEQYF